This T cell receptor (beta chain) was sequenced during a study of T cells in localized non-small cell lung cancer. Findings and caveats of the study: A denser population of T cells in blood accompanied longer overall survival. Uninvolved adjacent lung had more T cell clonality than any other tissue, topping tumor. One tumor region alone was sequenced, and heterogeneity therefore remains possible. Appearing in adjacent lung were a median roughly 59 of the top 100 tumor clones.

The table came from immunoSEQ multiplex PCR; TCRdb's copy has only in-frame clones and leaves some out. The sample holds around 78,000 clones; 80% are singletons and the top ten take nearly 9.5%. V lost 5 bases and J 5 bases, leaving 10 bases between the germline ends. Looked up from germline, CDR1 is MNHEY and CDR2 is SVGAGI. This CDR3 spans 13 amino acids. Regarding this clone: What it binds is unknown.

Sequencing used peripheral blood, obtained before any cancer treatment. The genes are TRBV6-5 and TRBJ2-1, with unresolved D. The TCR originated in a female donor older than 55 with stage I lung adenocarcinoma. CDR3 sequence reads: CASSETRNNEQFF. CDR3 coding DNA: TGTGCCAGCAGTGAAACTCGAAACAATGAGCAGTTCTTC.